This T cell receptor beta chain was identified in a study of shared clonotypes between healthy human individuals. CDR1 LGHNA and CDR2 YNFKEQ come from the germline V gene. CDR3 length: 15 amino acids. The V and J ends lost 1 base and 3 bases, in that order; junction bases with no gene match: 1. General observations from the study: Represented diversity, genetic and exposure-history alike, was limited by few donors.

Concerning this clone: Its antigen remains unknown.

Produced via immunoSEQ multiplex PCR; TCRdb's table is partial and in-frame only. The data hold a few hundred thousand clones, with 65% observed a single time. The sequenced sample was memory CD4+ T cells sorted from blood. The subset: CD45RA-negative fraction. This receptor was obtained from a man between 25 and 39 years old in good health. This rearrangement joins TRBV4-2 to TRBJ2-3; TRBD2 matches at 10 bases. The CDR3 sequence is CASSQASGSTDTQYF. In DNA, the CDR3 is TGTGCCAGCAGCCAAGCTAGCGGGAGTACAGATACGCAGTATTTT.